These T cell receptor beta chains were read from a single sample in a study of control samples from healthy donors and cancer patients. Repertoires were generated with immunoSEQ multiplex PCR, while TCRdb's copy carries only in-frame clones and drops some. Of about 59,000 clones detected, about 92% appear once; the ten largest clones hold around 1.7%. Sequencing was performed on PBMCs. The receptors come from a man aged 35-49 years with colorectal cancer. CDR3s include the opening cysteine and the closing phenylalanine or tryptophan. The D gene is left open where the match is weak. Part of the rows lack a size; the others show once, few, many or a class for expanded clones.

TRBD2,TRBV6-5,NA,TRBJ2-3,TGTGCCAGCAGTCGTAGCGGGGGGGCCACAGATACGCAGTATTTT,CASSRSGGATDTQYF
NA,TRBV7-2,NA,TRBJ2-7,TGTGCCAGCAGCTTAGCGGGGGGAGTTACCTACGAGCAGTACTTC,CASSLAGGVTYEQYF
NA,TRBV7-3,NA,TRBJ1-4,TGTGCCAGCAGCCCAATAGTCGGTAGTGAAAAACTGTTTTTT,CASSPIVGSEKLFF
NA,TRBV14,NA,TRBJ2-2,TGTGCCAGCAGCCAAGTATTATCTGCCGGGGAGCTGTTTTTT,CASSQVLSAGELFF
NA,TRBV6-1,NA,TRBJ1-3,TGTGCCAGCAGTGACGGAGCCTCTGGAAACACCATATATTTT,CASSDGASGNTIYF
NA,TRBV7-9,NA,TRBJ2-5,TGTGCCAGCAGCTTAGAAGTCGTCCAGGGAGAGACCCAGTACTTC,CASSLEVVQGETQYF
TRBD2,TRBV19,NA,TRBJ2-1,TGTGCCAGTAGTAGCATAGCGGGGGAGACCTACAATGAGCAGTTCTTC,CASSSIAGETYNEQFF
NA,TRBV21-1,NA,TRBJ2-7,TGTGCCAGCCGAGATCCGGGACAGAGGCTCCAGCAGTACTTC,CASRDPGQRLQQYF
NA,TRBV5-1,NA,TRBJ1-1,TGCGCCAGCAGCTTGGTACAGGGAGTCCCTGAAGCTTTCTTT,CASSLVQGVPEAFF
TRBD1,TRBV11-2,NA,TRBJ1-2,TGTGCCAGCAGCCCGACAGGGGGCGCGTATGGCTACACCTTC,CASSPTGGAYGYTF
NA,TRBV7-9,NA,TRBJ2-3,TGTGCCAGCAGCTTAGGGGCAGGAACTAGCACAGATACGCAGTATTTT,CASSLGAGTSTDTQYF
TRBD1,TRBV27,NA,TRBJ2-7,TGTGCCAGCAGATTTAGGCTCCGGGACAGCTCCTACGAGCAGTACTTC,CASRFRLRDSSYEQYF
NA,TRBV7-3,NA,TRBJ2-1,TGTGCCAGCAGCCCCGTGGCCCAAAGTTACAATGAGCAGTTCTTC,CASSPVAQSYNEQFF
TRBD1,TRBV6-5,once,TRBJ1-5,TGTGCCAGCAGCAACGACAGGGGTAGCAATCAGCCCCAGCATTTT,CASSNDRGSNQPQHF